The rows below give T cell receptor beta chains drawn from one sample of a study of T cells after yellow fever vaccination. From the 5' RACE reads, TCRdb called clonotypes with MiXCR, one entry per CDR3 protein. This table has over 130,000 distinct CDR3 sequences, 7.7% appearing once. The sample here was CD4+ T cells sorted from PBMCs, taken 5 days after the yellow fever booster vaccination. Receptors originate from a man in his thirties or forties who received the YFV17D yellow fever vaccine. Each CDR3 is given with its conserved first and last residue. The order of the fields is V gene, J gene, CDR3 protein.

>TRBV4-3|TRBJ2-7
CASSQDRGTYEQYF
>TRBV15|TRBJ1-4
CATSRDITTEKLFF
>TRBV5-1|TRBJ2-1
CASSFGLAGARLNNEQFF
>TRBV5-8|TRBJ1-2
CASSLTTGGNYGYTF
>TRBV7-9|TRBJ2-7
CASSHRSGDLSEQYF
>TRBV5-1|TRBJ2-5
CASSQTRETQYF
>TRBV3-1|TRBJ2-2
CASSLGRGLNTGELFF
>TRBV5-4|TRBJ1-1
CASSFGGPSMNTEAFF
>TRBV20-1|TRBJ2-7
CSALQDGSYEQYF
>TRBV20-1|TRBJ2-5
CSARDVRLADQETQYF
>TRBV13|TRBJ2-1
CASSLEKAAQFF
>TRBV12-3/TRBV12-4|TRBJ2-7
CASSLGDSPYEQYF
>TRBV29-1|TRBJ2-3
CSEGAGGTDTQYF